These 8 T cell receptor beta chains share one sample of origin, sequenced in a study of T cells in Graves' hyperthyroidism and ophthalmopathy. RNA transcripts provided the source from which TCR beta CDR3 regions were amplified. The HTBI primer set was used in a first-round RT-PCR of the TCR CDR3. TCRdb fed the multiplex PCR reads into MiXCR, producing one record per CDR3 protein. This table holds roughly 530,000 distinct CDR3 sequences, approximately 17% found once. The source material was blood. These receptors came from a woman aged 18-29 years with Graves' ophthalmopathy.

A few counts support this clonotype. The gene calls are TRBV18 and TRBJ1-4; 8 bases fit TRBD1. Germline V gene data show CDR1 as KGHSH and CDR2 as LQKENI. After removal of 2 bases from V and 8 bases from J, the junction contained 10 bases not matched to a gene. This CDR3 spans 16 amino acids. In DNA, the CDR3 is TGTGCCAGCTCACCAGGACAGGGAGGTTCCGGCGAAAAACTGTTTTTT. Translation gives CASSPGQGGSGEKLFF.

This clonotype came up many times. V usage is TRBV7-2 and J usage is TRBJ1-1; 9 bases match TRBD1. The V segment lost 1 base and the J segment 6 bases; nucleotides outside the gene matches: 9. This CDR3 has 16 residues. CDR1 and CDR2 (germline): SGHTA, FQGNSA. The CDR3 DNA is TGTGCCAGCAGCTTAGGACGGGACAGGGTGTTGGCTGAAGCTTTCTTT. Protein sequence: CASSLGRDRVLAEAFF.

This clonotype was detected ten times or more. This chain links TRBV11-2 with TRBJ2-1, with TRBD2 matching over 11 bases. The germline V gene encodes CDR1 SGHAT and CDR2 FQNNGV. V was clipped by 3 bases and J by 7 bases; unmatched bases: 5. The CDR3 is made up of 15 amino acids. The CDR3 loop is CASSFVSGRDNEQFF. In DNA form, the CDR3 reads TGTGCCAGCAGCTTCGTTAGCGGGAGGGATAATGAGCAGTTCTTC.

A few counts support this clonotype. The chain combines TRBV12-3 or TRBV12-4 with TRBJ2-1; D perhaps matches TRBD2 (5 bases). The V end lost 5 bases, the J end lost 3 bases, and 14 bases lay between the germline ends. The CDR3 is made up of 15 amino acids. The CDR3 sequence is CASSPHLDYYNEQFF. For the CDR3, the DNA is TGTGCCAGCAGTCCCCACCTCGACTACTACAATGAGCAGTTCTTC.

This clonotype was counted many times. V and J are TRBV27 and TRBJ2-1, with TRBD2 matching over 8 bases. The CDR3 loop spans 14 amino acids. The V segment lost 5 bases and the J segment 8 bases; nucleotides outside the gene matches: 8. Germline V gives CDR1 MNHEY, CDR2 SMNVEV (reference sequence). CDR3: CASSPTAGGYEQFF. CDR3 DNA sequence: TGTGCCAGCAGTCCGACCGCGGGGGGATATGAGCAGTTCTTC.

This sequence joins TRBV29-1 and TRBJ2-7; D perhaps matches TRBD2 (5 bases). V lost 5 bases, J lost 1 base, and 6 bases lay in between. Germline CDR1 SQVTM, CDR2 ANQGSEA. The CDR3 runs 11 residues. The CDR3 DNA follows: TGCAGCGTTTGGGAGTCCTACGAGCAGTACTTC. Its protein is CSVWESYEQYF.

This clonotype was seen many times. The genes are TRBV7-2 and TRBJ2-1; tentatively, D is TRBD1 or TRBD2 (6 bases each). CDR1 SGHTA and CDR2 FQGNSA come from the germline V gene. The CDR3 runs 15 residues. The V and J ends lost 6 bases and 3 bases respectively, with 15 bases between them. CDR3 DNA sequence: TGTGCCAGCAGGCTTACGGGGGCCTACTACAATGAGCAGTTCTTC. As protein: CASRLTGAYYNEQFF.

This clonotype was counted at least ten times. The chain carries TRBV20-1 and TRBJ2-7; D might be TRBD2 (5 bases). V lost 1 base and J lost 2, with 9 bases in between. The germline CDR1 and CDR2 sequences are DFQATT and SNEGSKA (reference sequence). The CDR3 extends over 13 amino acids. CDR3 region: CSARAPSPYEQYF. CDR3 nucleotide sequence: TGCAGTGCTAGAGCGCCTAGCCCCTACGAGCAGTACTTC.